The rows below give T cell receptor beta chains drawn from one sample of a study of blood T cell repertoires in COVID-19. The protocol was immunoSEQ multiplex PCR, while the TCRdb copy is restricted to in-frame clones and leaves out a portion. The top ten hold around 1.5% of the sample, which has 150,000 or so clones, roughly 87% seen once. The sequencing input was peripheral blood. The receptors come from a woman in her 50s with acute or convalescent COVID-19. The CDR3 runs from the conserved cysteine through the conserved F or W. D genes are given only for firm matches. The listing skips clone size in some rows; elsewhere it reads once, few, many or a size class.

v_gene	j_gene	abundance	d_gene	CDR3aa	CDR3nt
TRBV7-2	TRBJ1-1	.	.	CASSFGGQPRAFF	TGTGCCAGCAGCTTTGGAGGACAGCCAAGAGCTTTCTTT
TRBV20-1	TRBJ1-5	.	TRBD1	CSASIGRGTARNPQHF	TGCAGTGCTAGTATAGGAAGGGGGACAGCCAGGAATCCCCAGCATTTT
TRBV11-1	TRBJ2-3	.	TRBD1	CASSSDRVPDTQYF	TGTGCCAGCAGCTCCGACAGGGTCCCAGATACGCAGTATTTT
TRBV27	TRBJ2-1	once	.	CASSPFEGEQFF	TGTGCCAGCAGCCCGTTTGAGGGTGAGCAGTTCTTC
TRBV30	TRBJ1-4	.	TRBD1	CAWGSTGRGSEKLFF	TGTGCCTGGGGATCGACAGGGCGCGGAAGTGAAAAACTGTTTTTT
TRBV15	TRBJ2-7	.	.	CATSRGPLTEQYF	TGTGCCACCAGCCGGGGTCCCCTCACCGAGCAGTACTTC
TRBV19	TRBJ1-5	once	TRBD1	CASRTGGKNQPQHF	TGTGCCAGCAGGACAGGGGGCAAGAATCAGCCCCAGCATTTT
TRBV7-8	TRBJ1-6	.	.	CASSATSGRGRNSPLHF	TGTGCCAGCAGCGCAACGTCGGGGAGGGGTAGGAATTCACCCCTCCACTTT
TRBV6-5	TRBJ1-5	.	TRBD1	CASSYRTGGYQPQHF	TGTGCCAGCAGTTACCGGACAGGGGGATATCAGCCCCAGCATTTT
TRBV19	TRBJ2-1	.	TRBD2	CASSIQTSGRGEQFF	TGTGCCAGTAGTATACAGACTAGCGGGAGAGGTGAGCAGTTCTTC
TRBV11-3	TRBJ2-6	.	.	CASSLIDSGANVLTF	TGTGCCAGCAGCTTGATAGACTCTGGGGCCAACGTCCTGACTTTC
TRBV16	TRBJ1-4	.	.	CASSQTARNNEKLFF	TGTGCCAGCAGCCAGACCGCTAGGAATAATGAAAAACTGTTTTTT
TRBV6-1	TRBJ2-2	.	TRBD2	CASSENGGWTGELFF	TGTGCCAGCAGTGAAAACGGGGGGTGGACCGGGGAGCTGTTTTTT
TRBV27	TRBJ2-3	.	TRBD1	CASSRDRGTDTQYF	TGTGCCAGCAGCAGGGACAGGGGCACAGATACGCAGTATTTT
TRBV4-1	TRBJ1-1	.	.	CASSQPQGPTEAFF	TGCGCCAGCAGCCAACCACAGGGACCCACTGAAGCTTTCTTT
TRBV18	TRBJ2-7	.	TRBD1	CASSPGTGDYEQYF	TGTGCCAGCTCACCCGGGACAGGGGACTACGAGCAGTACTTC
TRBV5-6	TRBJ2-3	once	TRBD2	CASSPRLREKRTDTQYF	TGTGCCAGCAGCCCCCGATTGCGGGAGAAGAGAACAGATACGCAGTATTTT
TRBV19	TRBJ2-3	.	TRBD2	CASSILAGVPDTQYF	TGTGCCAGTAGTATACTGGCGGGAGTTCCAGATACGCAGTATTTT
TRBV10-3	TRBJ1-2	once	.	CAISVEKNYGYTF	TGTGCCATCAGTGTTGAGAAAAACTATGGCTACACCTTC
TRBV7-9	TRBJ2-7	.	.	CASSSNSDEQYF	TGTGCCAGCAGCTCAAACTCGGACGAGCAGTACTTC
TRBV7-8	TRBJ1-1	.	.	CASSFESPAEAFF	TGTGCCAGCAGCTTCGAGTCTCCCGCTGAAGCTTTCTTT
TRBV24-1	TRBJ2-5	once	TRBD1	CATSDPGQGEETQYF	TGTGCCACCAGTGACCCCGGACAGGGGGAAGAGACCCAGTACTTC
TRBV11-2	TRBJ2-7	.	TRBD2	CASSPSGAEQYF	TGTGCCAGCAGCCCTAGCGGGGCCGAGCAGTACTTC
TRBV5-1	TRBJ2-3	.	TRBD2	CASSLDRLAEGTQYF	TGCGCCAGCAGCTTGGATAGGCTAGCGGAGGGTACGCAGTATTTT
TRBV5-5	TRBJ1-2	.	.	CASSSSRGSNGYTF	TGTGCCAGCAGCTCCTCTCGCGGTAGCAATGGCTACACCTTC
TRBV6-5	TRBJ2-7	.	TRBD2	CASTKGGSDSREQYF	TGTGCCAGCACCAAGGGAGGGTCTGATTCACGGGAGCAGTACTTC
TRBV27	TRBJ2-5	once	TRBD2	CASSLAGVQETQYF	TGTGCCAGCAGTCTAGCGGGAGTGCAAGAGACCCAGTACTTC
TRBV6-5	TRBJ2-7	.	TRBD1	CASSRTGDEQYF	TGTGCCAGCAGTAGGACAGGGGACGAGCAGTACTTC
TRBV4-3	TRBJ1-2	.	.	CASSQDATGSIGGYTF	TGCGCCAGCAGCCAAGATGCCACAGGGTCAATAGGCGGCTACACCTTC
TRBV27	TRBJ1-2	.	TRBD1	CASSLSERGRDYGYTF	TGTGCCAGCAGTTTATCGGAGAGGGGGCGGGACTATGGCTACACCTTC
TRBV25-1	TRBJ1-2	.	TRBD1	CASEGTAFYGYTF	TGTGCCAGCGAGGGGACAGCATTCTATGGCTACACCTTC